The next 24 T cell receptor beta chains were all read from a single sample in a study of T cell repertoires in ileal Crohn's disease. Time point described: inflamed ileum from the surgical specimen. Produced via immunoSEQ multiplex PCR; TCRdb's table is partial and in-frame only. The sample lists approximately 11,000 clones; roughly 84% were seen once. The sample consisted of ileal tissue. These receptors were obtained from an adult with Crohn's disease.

The CDR3 DNA reads TGCGCCAGCAGCCCTCCCGGCACAGATACGCAGTATTTT. Encoded protein: CASSPPGTDTQYF. V is TRBV5-1 and J is TRBJ2-3; no clear D gene. Trimming pared 4 bases from V and 1 base from J, leaving 7 bases between. CDR1 and CDR2 from the germline V gene are SGHRS and YFSETQ. This CDR3 contains 13 residues.

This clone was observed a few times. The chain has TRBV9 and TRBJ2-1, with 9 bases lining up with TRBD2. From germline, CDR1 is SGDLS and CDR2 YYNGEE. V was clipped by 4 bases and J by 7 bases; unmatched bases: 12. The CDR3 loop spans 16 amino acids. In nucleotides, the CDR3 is TGTGCCAGCAGCCCCCGTGTAGCGGGAGATCTGAATGAGCAGTTCTTC. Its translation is CASSPRVAGDLNEQFF.

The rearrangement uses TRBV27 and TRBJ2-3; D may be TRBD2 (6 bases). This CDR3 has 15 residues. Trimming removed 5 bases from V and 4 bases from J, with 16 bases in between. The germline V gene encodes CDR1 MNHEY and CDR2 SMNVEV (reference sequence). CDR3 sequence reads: CASSPGASVPDTQYF. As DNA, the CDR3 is TGTGCCAGCAGTCCCGGGGCTAGCGTACCAGATACGCAGTATTTT.

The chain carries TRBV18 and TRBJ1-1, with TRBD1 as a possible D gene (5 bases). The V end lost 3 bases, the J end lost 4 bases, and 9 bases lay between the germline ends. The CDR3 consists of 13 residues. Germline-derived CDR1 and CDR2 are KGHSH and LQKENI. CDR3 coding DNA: TGTGCCAGCTCACCCTCGAGGGGCACTGAAGCTTTCTTT. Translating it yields CASSPSRGTEAFF.

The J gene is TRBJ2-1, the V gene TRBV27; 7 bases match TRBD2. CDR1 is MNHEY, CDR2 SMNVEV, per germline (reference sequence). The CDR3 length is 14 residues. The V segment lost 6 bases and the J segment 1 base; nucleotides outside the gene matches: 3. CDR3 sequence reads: CASSSLASYNEQFF. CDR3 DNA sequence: TGTGCCAGCAGCTCACTAGCGTCCTACAATGAGCAGTTCTTC.

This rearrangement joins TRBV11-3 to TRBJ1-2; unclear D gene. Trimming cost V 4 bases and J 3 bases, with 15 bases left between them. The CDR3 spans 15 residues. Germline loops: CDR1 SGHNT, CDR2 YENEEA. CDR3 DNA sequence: TGTGCCAGCAGCTGGCAGACGACGGAACACTATGGCTACACCTTC. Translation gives CASSWQTTEHYGYTF. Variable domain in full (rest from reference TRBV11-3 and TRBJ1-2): EAGVVQSPRYKIIEKKQPVAFWCNPISGHNTLYWYLQNLGQGPELLIRYENEEAVDDSQLPKDRFSAERLKGVDSTLKIQPAELGDSAVYLCASSWQTTEHYGYTFGSGTRLTVV.

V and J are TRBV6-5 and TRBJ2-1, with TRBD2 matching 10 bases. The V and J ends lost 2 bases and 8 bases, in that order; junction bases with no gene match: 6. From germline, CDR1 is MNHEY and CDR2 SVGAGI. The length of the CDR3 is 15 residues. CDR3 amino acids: CASSYGAGGGHEQFF. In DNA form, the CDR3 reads TGTGCCAGCAGTTACGGAGCGGGAGGGGGACATGAGCAGTTCTTC.

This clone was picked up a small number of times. In nucleotides, the CDR3 is TGTGCCAGCAGGGGGGTCGTGGGTGAAGCTTTCTTT. Protein: CASRGVVGEAFF. The chain carries TRBV27 and TRBJ1-1; possibly TRBD1 for D (5 bases). CDR1 and CDR2 from the germline V gene are MNHEY and SMNVEV (reference sequence). The germline V and J ends were trimmed by 6 bases and 7 bases, with 12 bases remaining between them. The CDR3 extends over 12 amino acids.

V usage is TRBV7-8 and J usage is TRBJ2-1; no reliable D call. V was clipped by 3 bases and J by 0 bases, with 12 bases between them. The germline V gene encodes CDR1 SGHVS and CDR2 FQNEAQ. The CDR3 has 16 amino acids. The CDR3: CASSFPDTFSYNEQFF. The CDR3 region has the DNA TGTGCCAGCAGCTTCCCCGACACCTTCTCCTACAATGAGCAGTTCTTC.

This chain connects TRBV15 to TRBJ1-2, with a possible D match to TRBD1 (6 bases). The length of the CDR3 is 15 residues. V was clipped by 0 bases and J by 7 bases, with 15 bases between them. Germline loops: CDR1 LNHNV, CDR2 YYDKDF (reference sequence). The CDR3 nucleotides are TGTGCCACCAGCAGAGATCTTGGGGGGCCGGGTGGCTACACCTTC. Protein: CATSRDLGGPGGYTF. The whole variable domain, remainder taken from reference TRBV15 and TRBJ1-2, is DAMVIQNPRYQVTQFGKPVTLSCSQTLNHNVMYWYQQKSSQAPKLLFHYYDKDFNNEADTPDNFQSRRPNTSFCFLDIRSPGLGDTAMYLCATSRDLGGPGGYTFGSGTRLTVV.

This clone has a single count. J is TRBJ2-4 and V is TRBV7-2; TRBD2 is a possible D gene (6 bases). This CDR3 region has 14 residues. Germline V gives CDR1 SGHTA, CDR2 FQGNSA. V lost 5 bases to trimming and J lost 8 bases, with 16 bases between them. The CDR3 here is CASSKTSKVDIQYF. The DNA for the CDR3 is TGTGCCAGCAGCAAGACTAGTAAGGTGGACATTCAGTACTTC.

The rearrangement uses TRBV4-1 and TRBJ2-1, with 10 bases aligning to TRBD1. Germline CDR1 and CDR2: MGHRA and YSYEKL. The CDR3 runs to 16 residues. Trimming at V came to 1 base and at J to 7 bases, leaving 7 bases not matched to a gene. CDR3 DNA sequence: TGCGCCAGCAGCCAAGTTGGACAGGGGGGACGGAATGAGCAGTTCTTC. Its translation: CASSQVGQGGRNEQFF.

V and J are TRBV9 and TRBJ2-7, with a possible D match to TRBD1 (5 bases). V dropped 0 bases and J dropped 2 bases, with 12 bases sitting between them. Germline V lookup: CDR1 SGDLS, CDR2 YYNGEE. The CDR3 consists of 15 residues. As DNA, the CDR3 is TGTGCCAGCAGCGTAGAGGGGCAGGTCACCTACGAGCAGTACTTC. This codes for CASSVEGQVTYEQYF.

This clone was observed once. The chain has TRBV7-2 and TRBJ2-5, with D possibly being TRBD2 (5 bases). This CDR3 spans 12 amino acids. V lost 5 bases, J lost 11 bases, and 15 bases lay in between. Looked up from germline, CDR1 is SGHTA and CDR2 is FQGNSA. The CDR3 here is CASSNPVAQQYF. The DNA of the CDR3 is TGTGCCAGCAGCAACCCGGTAGCGCAGCAGTACTTC. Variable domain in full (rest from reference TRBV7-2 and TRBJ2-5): GAGVSQSPSNKVTEKGKDVELRCDPISGHTALYWYRQSLGQGLEFLIYFQGNSAPDKSGLPSDRFSAERTGGSVSTLTIQRTQQEDSAVYLCASSNPVAQQYFGPGTRLLVL.

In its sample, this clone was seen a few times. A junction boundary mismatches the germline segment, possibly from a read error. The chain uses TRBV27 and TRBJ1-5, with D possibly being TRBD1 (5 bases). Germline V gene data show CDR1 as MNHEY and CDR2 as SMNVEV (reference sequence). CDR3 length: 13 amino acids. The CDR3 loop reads CASRLEGNQPQHF. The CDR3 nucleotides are TGTGCCAGCCGTTTAGAGGGGAATCAGCCCCAGCATTTT.

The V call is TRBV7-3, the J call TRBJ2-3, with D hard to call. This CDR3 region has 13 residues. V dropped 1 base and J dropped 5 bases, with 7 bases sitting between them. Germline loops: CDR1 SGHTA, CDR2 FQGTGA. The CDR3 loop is CASSLREGDTQYF. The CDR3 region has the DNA TGTGCCAGCAGCTTAAGGGAAGGAGATACGCAGTATTTT.

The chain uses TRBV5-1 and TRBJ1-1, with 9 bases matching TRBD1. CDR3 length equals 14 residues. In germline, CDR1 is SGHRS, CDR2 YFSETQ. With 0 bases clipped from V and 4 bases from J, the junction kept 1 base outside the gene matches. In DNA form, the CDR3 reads TGCGCCAGCAGCTTGGGACAGGGGGTCACTGAAGCTTTCTTT. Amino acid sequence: CASSLGQGVTEAFF.

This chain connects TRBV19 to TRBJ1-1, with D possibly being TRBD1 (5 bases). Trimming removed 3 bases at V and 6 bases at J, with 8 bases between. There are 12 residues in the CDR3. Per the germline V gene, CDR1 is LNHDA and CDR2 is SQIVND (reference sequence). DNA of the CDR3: TGTGCCAGTAGTATGGCAGGGTCTGAAGCTTTCTTT. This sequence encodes CASSMAGSEAFF.

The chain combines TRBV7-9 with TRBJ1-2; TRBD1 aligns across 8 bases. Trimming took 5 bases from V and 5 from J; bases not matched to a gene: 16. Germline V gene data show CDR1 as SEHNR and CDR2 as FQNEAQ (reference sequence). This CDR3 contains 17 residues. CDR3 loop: CASSPIVFGDRGYGYTF. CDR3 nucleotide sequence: TGTGCCAGCAGCCCCATCGTCTTTGGAGACAGGGGATATGGCTACACCTTC.

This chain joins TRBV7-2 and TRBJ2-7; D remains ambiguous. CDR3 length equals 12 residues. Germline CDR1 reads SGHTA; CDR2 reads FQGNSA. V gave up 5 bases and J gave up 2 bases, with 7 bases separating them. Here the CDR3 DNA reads TGTGCCAGCAGCCGCTCTACCTACGAGCAGTACTTC. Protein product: CASSRSTYEQYF.

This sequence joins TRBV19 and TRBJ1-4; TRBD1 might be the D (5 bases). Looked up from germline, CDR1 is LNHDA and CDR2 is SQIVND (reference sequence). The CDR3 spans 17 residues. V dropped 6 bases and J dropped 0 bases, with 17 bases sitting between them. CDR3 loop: CASSRGTEPATNEKLFF. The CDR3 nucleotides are TGTGCCAGTAGCCGAGGGACCGAACCCGCAACTAATGAAAAACTGTTTTTT.

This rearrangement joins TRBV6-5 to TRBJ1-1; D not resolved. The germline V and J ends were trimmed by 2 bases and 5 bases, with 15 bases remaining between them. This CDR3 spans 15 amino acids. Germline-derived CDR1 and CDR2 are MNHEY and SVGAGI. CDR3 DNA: TGTGCCAGCAGTTACGCCCCCGGAGTTAGTACTGAAGCTTTCTTT. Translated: CASSYAPGVSTEAFF.

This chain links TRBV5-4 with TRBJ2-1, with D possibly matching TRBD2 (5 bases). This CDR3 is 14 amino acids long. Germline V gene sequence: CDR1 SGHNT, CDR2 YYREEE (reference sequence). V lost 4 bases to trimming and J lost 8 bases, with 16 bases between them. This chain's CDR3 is CASSGSRSEDEQFF. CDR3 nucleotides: TGTGCCAGCAGCGGTTCAAGGTCGGAGGATGAGCAGTTCTTC.

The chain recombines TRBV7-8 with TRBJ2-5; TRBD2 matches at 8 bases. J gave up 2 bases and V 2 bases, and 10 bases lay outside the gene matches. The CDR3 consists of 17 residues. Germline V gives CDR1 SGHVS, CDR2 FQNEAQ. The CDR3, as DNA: TGTGCCAGCAGCTTAAGCGAAGCTGGCGGGAGGCAAGAGACCCAGTACTTC. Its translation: CASSLSEAGGRQETQYF. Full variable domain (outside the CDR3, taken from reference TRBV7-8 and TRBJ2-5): GAGVSQSPRYKVAKRGQDVALRCDPISGHVSLFWYQQALGQGPEFLTYFQNEAQLDKSGLPSDRFFAERPEGSVSTLKIQRTQQEDSAVYLCASSLSEAGGRQETQYFGPGTRLLVL.